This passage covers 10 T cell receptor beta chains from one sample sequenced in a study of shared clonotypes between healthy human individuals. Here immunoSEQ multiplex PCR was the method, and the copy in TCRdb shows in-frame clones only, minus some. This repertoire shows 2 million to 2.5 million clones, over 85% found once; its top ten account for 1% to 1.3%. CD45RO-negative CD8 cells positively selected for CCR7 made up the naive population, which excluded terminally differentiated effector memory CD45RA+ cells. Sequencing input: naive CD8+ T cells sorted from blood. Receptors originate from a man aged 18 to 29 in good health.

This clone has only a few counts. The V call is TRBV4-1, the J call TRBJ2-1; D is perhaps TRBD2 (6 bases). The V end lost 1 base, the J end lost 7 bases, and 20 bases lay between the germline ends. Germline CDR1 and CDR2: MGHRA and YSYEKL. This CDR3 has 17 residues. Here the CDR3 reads CASSQGPGSLGGNEQFF. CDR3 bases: TGCGCCAGCAGCCAAGGACCGGGCTCCCTTGGGGGGAATGAGCAGTTCTTC.

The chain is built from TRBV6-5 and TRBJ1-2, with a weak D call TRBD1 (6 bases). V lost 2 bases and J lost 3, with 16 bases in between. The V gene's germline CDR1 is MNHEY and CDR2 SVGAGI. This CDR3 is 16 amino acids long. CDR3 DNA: TGTGCCAGCAGTTACCTCGAAGGGGGGGAACACTATGGCTACACCTTC. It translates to CASSYLEGGEHYGYTF.

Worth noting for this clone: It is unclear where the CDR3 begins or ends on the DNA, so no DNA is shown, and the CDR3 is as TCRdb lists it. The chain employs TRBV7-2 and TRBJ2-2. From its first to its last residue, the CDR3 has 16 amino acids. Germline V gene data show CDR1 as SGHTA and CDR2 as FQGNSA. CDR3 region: CASSLAFGPGTGELFF.

The CDR3 bases are TGCGCCAGCAGCTGGGGACTAGCGGGAGGGCCGAGCGAGCAGTACTTC. This sequence encodes CASSWGLAGGPSEQYF. J is TRBJ2-7 and V is TRBV5-1; 16 bases agree with TRBD2. V was clipped by 3 bases and J by 6 bases; unmatched bases: 6. Germline loops: CDR1 SGHRS, CDR2 YFSETQ. CDR3 length equals 16 residues.

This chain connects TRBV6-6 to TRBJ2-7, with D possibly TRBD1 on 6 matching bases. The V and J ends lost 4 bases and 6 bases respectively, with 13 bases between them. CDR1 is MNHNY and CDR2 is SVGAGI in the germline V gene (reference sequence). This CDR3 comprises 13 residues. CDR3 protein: CASSLGTGFEQYF. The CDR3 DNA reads TGTGCCAGCAGTTTGGGTACAGGGTTCGAGCAGTACTTC.

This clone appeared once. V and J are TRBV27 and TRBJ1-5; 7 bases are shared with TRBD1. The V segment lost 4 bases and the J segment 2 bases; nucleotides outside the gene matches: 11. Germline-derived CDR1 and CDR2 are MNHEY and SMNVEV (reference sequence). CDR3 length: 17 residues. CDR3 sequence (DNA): TGTGCCAGCAGTTGGACAGGCGGGATGGTGGGCAATCAGCCCCAGCATTTT. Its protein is CASSWTGGMVGNQPQHF.

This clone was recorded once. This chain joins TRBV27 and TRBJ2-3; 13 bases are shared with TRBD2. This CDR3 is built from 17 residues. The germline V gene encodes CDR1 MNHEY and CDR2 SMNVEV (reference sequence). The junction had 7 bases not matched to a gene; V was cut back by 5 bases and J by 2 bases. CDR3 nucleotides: TGTGCCAGCAGTGGGATAGGGACTAGCGGGACCACAGATACGCAGTATTTT. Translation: CASSGIGTSGTTDTQYF.

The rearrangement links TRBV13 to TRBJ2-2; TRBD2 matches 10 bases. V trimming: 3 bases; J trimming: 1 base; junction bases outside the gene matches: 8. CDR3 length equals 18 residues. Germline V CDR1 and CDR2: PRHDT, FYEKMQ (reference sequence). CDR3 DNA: TGTGCCAGCAGCTTGGGCCCACTAGCGGGGCAGAACACCGGGGAGCTGTTTTTT. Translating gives CASSLGPLAGQNTGELFF.

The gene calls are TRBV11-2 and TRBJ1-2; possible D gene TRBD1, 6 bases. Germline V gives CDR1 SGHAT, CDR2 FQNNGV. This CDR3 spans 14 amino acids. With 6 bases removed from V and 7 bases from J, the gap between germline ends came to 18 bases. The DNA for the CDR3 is TGTGCCAGCAGTCCGACGGGGGGCGCTTTTGGCTACACCTTC. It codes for CASSPTGGAFGYTF. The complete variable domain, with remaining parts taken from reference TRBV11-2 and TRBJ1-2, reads EAGVAQSPRYKIIEKRQSVAFWCNPISGHATLYWYQQILGQGPKLLIQFQNNGVVDDSQLPKDRFSAERLKGVDSTLKIQPAKLEDSAVYLCASSPTGGAFGYTFGSGTRLTVV.

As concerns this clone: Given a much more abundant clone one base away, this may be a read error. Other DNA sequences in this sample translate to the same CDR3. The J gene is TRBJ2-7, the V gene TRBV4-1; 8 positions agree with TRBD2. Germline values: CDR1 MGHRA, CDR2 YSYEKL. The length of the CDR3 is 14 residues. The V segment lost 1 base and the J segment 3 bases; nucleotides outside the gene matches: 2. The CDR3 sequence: CASSQGTSSYEQYF. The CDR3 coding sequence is TGCGCCAGCAGCCAAGGGACTAGCAGCTACGAGCAGTACTTC.